One sample yielded the 24 T cell receptor beta chains listed below, sequenced in a study of T cell responses to AZD1222 COVID-19 vaccine. Method: immunoSEQ multiplex PCR; TCRdb's copy keeps in-frame clones and lacks some. The sample contains under 200,000 clones, approximately 90% of which appear only once. The starting material was peripheral blood, obtained 28 days after the second AZD1222 dose. The receptor source for this set is an adult who received the AZD1222 COVID-19 vaccine.

The genes are TRBV30 and TRBJ1-1; D is possibly TRBD1 (5 bases). Germline V CDR1 and CDR2: GTSNPN, SVGIG (reference sequence). Trimming took off 2 bases at V and 0 bases at J, with 16 bases between the two ends. The CDR3 runs to 16 residues. The CDR3 region has the DNA TGTGCCTGGAGTTCCTGGTCCAGGGCGTTGAACACTGAAGCTTTCTTT. Translating it yields CAWSSWSRALNTEAFF.

This chain joins TRBV5-6 and TRBJ2-1; TRBD2 agrees at 9 bases. V trimming: 3 bases; J trimming: 5 bases; junction bases outside the gene matches: 9. This CDR3 is built from 16 residues. Germline-derived CDR1 and CDR2 are SGHDT and YYEEEE. The CDR3 DNA is TGTGCCAGCAGCTCCGGCGCTAGCGGGACCCACAATGAGCAGTTCTTC. This codes for CASSSGASGTHNEQFF.

This clone was detected only once. The rearrangement uses TRBV3-1 (or the pseudogene TRBV3-2) and TRBJ2-7; 10 bases fit TRBD1. The CDR3 has 15 amino acids. V dropped 4 bases and J dropped 2; count of bases not matched to a gene: 5. The germline CDR1 and CDR2 sequences are LGHDT and YNNKEL (reference sequence). CDR3 loop: CASSPRGQGAYEQYF. For the CDR3, the DNA is TGTGCCAGCAGCCCCCGAGGACAGGGGGCCTACGAGCAGTACTTC.

The chain uses TRBV19 and TRBJ1-4; 7 nucleotides align to TRBD1. In germline, CDR1 is LNHDA, CDR2 SQIVND (reference sequence). CDR3 size: 16 residues. With 5 bases clipped from V and 6 bases from J, the junction kept 12 bases outside the gene matches. DNA for the CDR3: TGTGCCAGTAGTCCCATGAGGGGGCGCGTCGATGAAAAACTGTTTTTT. Protein: CASSPMRGRVDEKLFF.

CDR3: CASNPTVLSYEQYF. The CDR3 DNA reads as TGTGCCAGCAACCCGACAGTCCTGTCCTACGAGCAGTACTTC. This chain uses TRBV5-6 with TRBJ2-7, with D possibly being TRBD1 (5 bases). Germline CDR1 is SGHDT and CDR2 is YYEEEE. Trimming stripped 6 bases from V and 1 base from J, with 14 bases between. CDR3 length: 14 residues.

The chain recombines TRBV4-1 with TRBJ2-5; TRBD1 is a possible D gene (7 bases). The length of the CDR3 is 16 residues. V lost 2 bases, J lost 4 bases, and 17 bases lay in between. The germline V gene encodes CDR1 MGHRA and CDR2 YSYEKL. The CDR3 bases are TGCGCCAGCAGCCAACAAACGGAGGGGGCCAGAGAGACCCAGTACTTC. It codes for CASSQQTEGARETQYF.

This rearrangement joins TRBV5-5 to TRBJ2-3; TRBD2 agrees at 8 bases. Trimming took 0 bases from V and 8 from J; bases not matched to a gene: 11. The CDR3 covers 16 residues. Germline V gives CDR1 SGHKS, CDR2 YYEKEE (reference sequence). CDR3 residues: CASSLGGLAGQGTQYF. The CDR3, as DNA: TGTGCCAGCAGCTTGGGAGGACTAGCCGGGCAGGGTACGCAGTATTTT.

This clone was recorded only once. The chain combines TRBV7-8 with TRBJ1-1; no reliable D call. The CDR3 extends over 14 amino acids. Trimming stripped 1 base from V and 2 bases from J, with 8 bases between. Germline CDR1 SGHVS, CDR2 FQNEAQ. The CDR3 bases are TGTGCCAGCAGCTTAGTAGTAGGAAACACTGAAGCTTTCTTT. Translated, it gives CASSLVVGNTEAFF. The full variable domain, its missing parts supplied by reference TRBV7-8 and TRBJ1-1, is GAGVSQSPRYKVAKRGQDVALRCDPISGHVSLFWYQQALGQGPEFLTYFQNEAQLDKSGLPSDRFFAERPEGSVSTLKIQRTQQEDSAVYLCASSLVVGNTEAFFGQGTRLTVV.

This chain uses TRBV11-1 with TRBJ1-1; 9 positions match TRBD1. Per germline, CDR1 SGHAT and CDR2 FQDESV (reference sequence). This CDR3 is 14 amino acids long. V lost 5 bases and J lost 3; bases outside the gene matches: 4. The CDR3 coding sequence is TGTGCCAGCAGCGGATGGGACAGGGACACTGAAGCTTTCTTT. It specifies CASSGWDRDTEAFF. The full variable domain, in which reference TRBV11-1 and TRBJ1-1 provide the parts outside the CDR3, is EAEVAQSPRYKITEKSQAVAFWCDPISGHATLYWYRQILGQGPELLVQFQDESVVDDSQLPKDRFSAERLKGVDSTLKIQPAELGDSAMYLCASSGWDRDTEAFFGQGTRLTVV.

The V gene is TRBV2, the J gene TRBJ2-3, with a weak D call TRBD2 (5 bases). Trimming stripped 3 bases from V and 8 bases from J, with 15 bases between. Germline CDR1 reads SNHLY; CDR2 reads FYNNEI. There are 14 residues in the CDR3. The CDR3 DNA reads TGTGCCAGCAGTGATTTCCTAGGACTGGGTACGCAGTATTTT. Residues: CASSDFLGLGTQYF.

This sequence joins TRBV4-1 and TRBJ2-7; TRBD2 aligns across 9 bases. Per germline, CDR1 MGHRA and CDR2 YSYEKL. J was trimmed by 3 bases and V by 0 bases; bases with no gene match: 6. The CDR3 totals 16 residues. The chain's CDR3 is CASSQDGREGLYEQYF. CDR3 coding DNA: TGCGCCAGCAGCCAAGATGGGCGGGAGGGCCTCTACGAGCAGTACTTC.

The chain is built from TRBV6-5 and TRBJ1-1, with D unresolved. The CDR3 is made up of 13 amino acids. Trimming cost V 6 bases and J 4 bases, with 12 bases left between them. Germline values: CDR1 MNHEY, CDR2 SVGAGI. In DNA, the CDR3 is TGTGCCAGCAGGGGTGGGAGGACCACTGAAGCTTTCTTT. Translated, it gives CASRGGRTTEAFF.

The chain joins TRBV24-1 to TRBJ1-5, with D possibly being TRBD1 (5 bases). The germline V gene encodes CDR1 KGHDR and CDR2 SFDVKD. With 4 bases removed from V and 4 bases from J, the gap between germline ends came to 22 bases. The CDR3 loop spans 18 amino acids. The CDR3 spells CATSEPGENYGRNQPQHF. The CDR3 DNA reads as TGTGCCACCAGTGAGCCGGGGGAAAATTACGGAAGGAATCAGCCCCAGCATTTT.

The CDR3 nucleotides read TGTGCCAGCAGCCAATATACTAGCGGGAGCATTCAGTACTTC. Amino acids: CASSQYTSGSIQYF. This chain links TRBV16 with TRBJ2-4, with 11 positions matching TRBD2. The CDR3 is 14 residues long. Looked up from germline, CDR1 is KGHSY and CDR2 is FQNENV. V lost 1 base, J lost 9 bases, and 2 bases stayed unmatched.

The chain joins TRBV12-3 or TRBV12-4 to TRBJ1-1; D is uncertain. The ends were cut back, 6 bases at V and 11 bases at J, with 19 bases in the middle. The CDR3 contains 13 residues. CDR3 residues: CASSRADGEWAFF. CDR3 sequence (DNA): TGTGCCAGCAGCCGGGCCGATGGGGAGTGGGCTTTCTTT.

This CDR3 is CASSPPLAGGNEQFF. CDR3 nucleotides: TGTGCCAGCAGCCCACCACTAGCGGGGGGGAATGAGCAGTTCTTC. The rearrangement links TRBV7-2 to TRBJ2-1; TRBD2 aligns across 13 bases. CDR3 size: 15 residues. The germline V gene has CDR1 SGHTA and CDR2 FQGNSA. V was pared by 5 bases and J by 7 bases, with 5 bases of the junction left unmatched.

The V call is TRBV5-1, the J call TRBJ1-4, with D tentatively TRBD1 (6 bases). Germline assignment: CDR1 SGHRS and CDR2 YFSETQ. Trimming removed 4 bases from V and 7 bases from J, with 17 bases in between. This CDR3 is 15 amino acids long. CDR3 protein: CASSPTNRDTEKLFF. CDR3 DNA: TGCGCCAGCAGCCCGACGAATCGGGACACTGAAAAACTGTTTTTT.

This chain links TRBV21-1 with TRBJ1-1. TRBV21-1 counts as a pseudogene. This CDR3 has 12 residues. The DNA for the CDR3 is TGTGCCAGCACCAAGGCCGGCCAAGAAGCTTTCTTT. Its translation is CASTKAGQEAFF.

This rearrangement joins TRBV6-6 to TRBJ1-5; no clear D gene. Between the trimmed V and J ends, which lost 7 bases and 5 bases, there was a span of 15 bases. This CDR3 has 14 amino acids. Germline V gene data show CDR1 as MNHNY and CDR2 as SVGAGI (reference sequence). The CDR3 protein is CASTIGQNYQPQHF. CDR3 in DNA: TGTGCCAGCACTATCGGGCAGAATTATCAGCCCCAGCATTTT.

A single count supports this clone. The chain employs TRBV4-2 and TRBJ2-4; 9 bases map to TRBD2. The germline CDR1 and CDR2 sequences are LGHNA and YNFKEQ. CDR3 length equals 14 residues. Losses at the gene ends were 4 bases for V and 7 bases for J; bases not matched to a gene: 5. The CDR3 region has the DNA TGTGCCAGCAGCCGTGGGCGGGGGGGGAACATTCAGTACTTC. It codes for CASSRGRGGNIQYF.

This chain links TRBV18 with TRBJ1-1; perhaps TRBD1 as D (6 bases). Trimming took off 4 bases at V and 1 base at J, with 13 bases between the two ends. The CDR3 spans 15 residues. Germline V lookup: CDR1 KGHSH, CDR2 LQKENI. The CDR3 protein is CASSQTGHSNTEAFF. The CDR3 coding sequence is TGTGCCAGCTCACAAACGGGACACTCGAACACTGAAGCTTTCTTT.

The chain joins TRBV2 to TRBJ1-1; D is possibly TRBD1 (6 bases). This CDR3 contains 16 residues. The V gene lost 7 bases and the J gene lost 2 bases, with 20 bases spanning the gap. Germline CDR1 reads SNHLY; CDR2 reads FYNNEI. Here the CDR3 DNA reads TGTGCCAGCAATCCCCTACACCAGGGGCGAAACACTGAAGCTTTCTTT. This gives the protein CASNPLHQGRNTEAFF.

This clone was found a few times. The chain couples TRBV29-1 to TRBJ2-3, with TRBD1 as a possible D gene (6 bases). Germline V gene lookup returns CDR1 SQVTM and CDR2 ANQGSEA. The V and J ends lost 0 bases and 2 bases respectively, with 15 bases between them. The length of the CDR3 is 16 residues. The CDR3 sequence is CSVEDRWRTATDTQYF. CDR3 sequence (DNA): TGCAGCGTTGAAGATCGGTGGCGGACAGCCACAGATACGCAGTATTTT.

The CDR3 protein is CASSLGRRSYEQYF. Written as DNA, the CDR3 is TGTGCCAGCAGCCTAGGGAGAAGGTCCTACGAGCAGTACTTC. The J gene is TRBJ2-7, the V gene TRBV28; perhaps TRBD2 as D (5 bases). The CDR3 spans 14 residues. V lost 6 bases to trimming and J lost 1 base, with 13 bases between them. CDR1 is MDHEN and CDR2 is SYDVKM in the germline V gene.